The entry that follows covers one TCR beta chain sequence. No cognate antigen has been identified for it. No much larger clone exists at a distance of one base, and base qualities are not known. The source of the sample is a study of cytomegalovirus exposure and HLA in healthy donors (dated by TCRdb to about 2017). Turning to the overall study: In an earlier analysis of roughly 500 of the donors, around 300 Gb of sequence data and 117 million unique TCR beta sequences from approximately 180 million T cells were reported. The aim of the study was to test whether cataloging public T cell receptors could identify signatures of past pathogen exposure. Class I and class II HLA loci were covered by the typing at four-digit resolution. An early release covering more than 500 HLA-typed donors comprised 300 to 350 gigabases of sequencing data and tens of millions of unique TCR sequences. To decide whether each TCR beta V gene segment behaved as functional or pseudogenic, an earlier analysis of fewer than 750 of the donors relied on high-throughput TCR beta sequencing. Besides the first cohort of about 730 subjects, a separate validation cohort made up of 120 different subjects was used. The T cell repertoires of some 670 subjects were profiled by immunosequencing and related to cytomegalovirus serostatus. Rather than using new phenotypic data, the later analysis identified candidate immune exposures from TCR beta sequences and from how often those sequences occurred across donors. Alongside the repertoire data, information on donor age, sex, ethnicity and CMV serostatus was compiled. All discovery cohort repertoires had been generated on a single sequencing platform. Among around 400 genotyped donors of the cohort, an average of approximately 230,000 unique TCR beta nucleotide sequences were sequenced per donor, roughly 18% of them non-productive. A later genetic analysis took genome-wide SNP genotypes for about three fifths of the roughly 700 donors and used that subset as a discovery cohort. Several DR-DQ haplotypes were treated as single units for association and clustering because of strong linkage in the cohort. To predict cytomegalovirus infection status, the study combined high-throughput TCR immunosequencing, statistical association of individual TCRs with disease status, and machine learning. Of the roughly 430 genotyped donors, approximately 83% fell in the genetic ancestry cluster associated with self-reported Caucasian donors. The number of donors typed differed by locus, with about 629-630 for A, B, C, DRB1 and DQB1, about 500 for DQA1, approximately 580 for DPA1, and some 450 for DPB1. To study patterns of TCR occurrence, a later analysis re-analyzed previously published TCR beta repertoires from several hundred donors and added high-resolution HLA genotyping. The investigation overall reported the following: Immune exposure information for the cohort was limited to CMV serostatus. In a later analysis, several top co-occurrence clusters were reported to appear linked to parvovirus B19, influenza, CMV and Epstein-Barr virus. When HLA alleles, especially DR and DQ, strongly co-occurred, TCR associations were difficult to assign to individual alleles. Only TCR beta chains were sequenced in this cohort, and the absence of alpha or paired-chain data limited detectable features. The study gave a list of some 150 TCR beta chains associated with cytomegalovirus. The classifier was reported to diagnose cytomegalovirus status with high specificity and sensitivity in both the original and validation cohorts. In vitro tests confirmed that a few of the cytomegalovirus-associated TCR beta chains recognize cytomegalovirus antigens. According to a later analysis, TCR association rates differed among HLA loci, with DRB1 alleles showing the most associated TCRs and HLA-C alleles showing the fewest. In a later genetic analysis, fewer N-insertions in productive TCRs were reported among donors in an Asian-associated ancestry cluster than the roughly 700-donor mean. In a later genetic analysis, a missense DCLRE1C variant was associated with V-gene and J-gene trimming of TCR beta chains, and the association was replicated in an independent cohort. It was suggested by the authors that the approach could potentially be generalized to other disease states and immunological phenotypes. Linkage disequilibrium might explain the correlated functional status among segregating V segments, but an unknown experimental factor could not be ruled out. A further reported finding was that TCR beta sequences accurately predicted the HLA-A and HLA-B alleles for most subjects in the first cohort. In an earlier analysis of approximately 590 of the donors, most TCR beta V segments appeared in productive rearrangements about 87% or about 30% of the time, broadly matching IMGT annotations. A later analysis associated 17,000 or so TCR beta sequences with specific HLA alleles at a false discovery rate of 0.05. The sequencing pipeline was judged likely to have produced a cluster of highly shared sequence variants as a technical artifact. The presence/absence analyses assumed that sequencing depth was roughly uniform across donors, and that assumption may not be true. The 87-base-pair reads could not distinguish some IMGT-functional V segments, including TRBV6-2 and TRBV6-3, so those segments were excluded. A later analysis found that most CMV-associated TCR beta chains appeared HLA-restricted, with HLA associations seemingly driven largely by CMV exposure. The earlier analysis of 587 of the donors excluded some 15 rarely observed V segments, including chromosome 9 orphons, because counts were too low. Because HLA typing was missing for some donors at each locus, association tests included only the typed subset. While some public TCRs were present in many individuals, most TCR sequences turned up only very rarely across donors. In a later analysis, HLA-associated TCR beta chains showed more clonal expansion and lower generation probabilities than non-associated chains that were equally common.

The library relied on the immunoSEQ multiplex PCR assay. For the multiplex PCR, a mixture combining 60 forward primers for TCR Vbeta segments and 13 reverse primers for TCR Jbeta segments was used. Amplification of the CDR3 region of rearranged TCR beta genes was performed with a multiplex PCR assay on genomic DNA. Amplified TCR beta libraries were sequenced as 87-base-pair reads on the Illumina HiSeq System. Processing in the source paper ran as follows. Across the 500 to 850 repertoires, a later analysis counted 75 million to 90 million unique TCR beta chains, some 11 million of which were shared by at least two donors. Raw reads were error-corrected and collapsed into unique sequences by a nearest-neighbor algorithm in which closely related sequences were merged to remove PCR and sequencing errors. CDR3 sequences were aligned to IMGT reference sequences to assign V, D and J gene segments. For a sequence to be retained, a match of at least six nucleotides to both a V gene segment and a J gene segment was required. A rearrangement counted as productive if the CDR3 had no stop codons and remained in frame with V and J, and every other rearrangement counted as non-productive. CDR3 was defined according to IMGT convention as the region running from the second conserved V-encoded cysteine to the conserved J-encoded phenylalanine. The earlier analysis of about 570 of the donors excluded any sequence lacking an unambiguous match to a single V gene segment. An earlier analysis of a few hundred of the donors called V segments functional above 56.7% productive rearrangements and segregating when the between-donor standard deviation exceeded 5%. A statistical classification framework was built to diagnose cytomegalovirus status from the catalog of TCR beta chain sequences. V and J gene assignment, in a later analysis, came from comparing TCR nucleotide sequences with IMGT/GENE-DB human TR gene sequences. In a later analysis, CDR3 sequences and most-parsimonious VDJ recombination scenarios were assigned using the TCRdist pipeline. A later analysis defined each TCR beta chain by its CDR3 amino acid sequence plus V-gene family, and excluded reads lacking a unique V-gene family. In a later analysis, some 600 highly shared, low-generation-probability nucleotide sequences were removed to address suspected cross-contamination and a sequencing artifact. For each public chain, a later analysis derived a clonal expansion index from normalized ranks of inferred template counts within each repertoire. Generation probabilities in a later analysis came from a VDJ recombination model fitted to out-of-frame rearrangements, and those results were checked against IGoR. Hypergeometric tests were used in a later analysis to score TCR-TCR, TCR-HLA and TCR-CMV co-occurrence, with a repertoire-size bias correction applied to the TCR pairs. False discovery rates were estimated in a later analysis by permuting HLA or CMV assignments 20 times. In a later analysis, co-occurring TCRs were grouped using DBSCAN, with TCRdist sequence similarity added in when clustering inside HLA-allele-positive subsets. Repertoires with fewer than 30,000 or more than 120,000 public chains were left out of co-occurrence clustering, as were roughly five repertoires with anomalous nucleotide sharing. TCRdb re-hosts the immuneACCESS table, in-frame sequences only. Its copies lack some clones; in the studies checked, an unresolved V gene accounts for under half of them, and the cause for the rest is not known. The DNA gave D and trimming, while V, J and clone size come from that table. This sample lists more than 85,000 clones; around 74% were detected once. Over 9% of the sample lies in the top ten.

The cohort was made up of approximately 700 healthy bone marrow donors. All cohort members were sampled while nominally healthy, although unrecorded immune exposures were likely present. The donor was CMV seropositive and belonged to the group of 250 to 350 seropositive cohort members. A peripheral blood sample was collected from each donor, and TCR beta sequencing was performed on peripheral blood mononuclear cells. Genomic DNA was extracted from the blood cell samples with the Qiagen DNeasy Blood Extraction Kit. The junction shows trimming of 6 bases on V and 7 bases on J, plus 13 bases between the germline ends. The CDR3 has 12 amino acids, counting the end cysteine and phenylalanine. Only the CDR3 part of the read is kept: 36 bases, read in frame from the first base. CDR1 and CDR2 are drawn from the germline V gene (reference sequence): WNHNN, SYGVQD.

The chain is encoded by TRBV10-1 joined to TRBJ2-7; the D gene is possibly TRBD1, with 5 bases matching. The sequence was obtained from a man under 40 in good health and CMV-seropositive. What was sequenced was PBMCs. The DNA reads TGCGCCAGCAGAAACTCACAGGTTGAGCAGTACTTC. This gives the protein CASRNSQVEQYF.